The next 5 T cell receptor beta chains were all read from a single sample in a study of prognosis after radiotherapy for stage I lung cancer. Two-round multiplex PCR amplified TCR beta CDR3 from genomic DNA. Round one of PCR was performed, and it used primers specific to each TRBV and TRBJ gene. TCRdb called the multiplex PCR reads again in MiXCR, with one record for every CDR3 protein. Among around 20,000 distinct CDR3 sequences, less than 70% were seen once, and the ten largest hold 25% to 30%. The sample here was PBMCs, taken before or after stereotactic body radiation therapy (not recorded which). Receptor source: a donor aged 50 or older with non-small cell lung cancer.

This chain joins TRBV11-2 and TRBJ2-2; TRBD2 matches 11 bases. Losses at the gene ends were 5 bases for V and 3 bases for J; bases not matched to a gene: 8. The CDR3 extends over 17 amino acids. The germline V gene has CDR1 SGHAT and CDR2 FQNNGV. For the CDR3, the DNA is TGTGCCAGCAGCCTAGGGACTAGCGGTTACCACACCGGGGAGCTGTTTTTT. It is translated as CASSLGTSGYHTGELFF. Filled out from reference TRBV11-2 and TRBJ2-2, the complete variable domain reads EAGVAQSPRYKIIEKRQSVAFWCNPISGHATLYWYQQILGQGPKLLIQFQNNGVVDDSQLPKDRFSAERLKGVDSTLKIQPAKLEDSAVYLCASSLGTSGYHTGELFFGEGSRLTVL.

Concerning this clonotype: Given a far larger clone just one base away, this is likely a sequencing read error. This chain joins TRBV12-3 or TRBV12-4 and TRBJ2-5, with 9 bases identical to TRBD2. The J call may be faulty, since TRBJ2-1 better matches the DNA end. CDR3 length: 15 residues. The CDR3 sequence is CASILSAGGPYEQFF. The CDR3 DNA reads TGTGCCAGCATTTTATCGGCGGGAGGGCCCTATGAGCAGTTCTTC.

The chain employs TRBV15 and TRBJ2-1, with a possible D match to TRBD2 (6 bases). V was cut by 4 bases and J by 5 bases, with 18 bases left in between. Looked up from germline, CDR1 is LNHNV and CDR2 is YYDKDF (reference sequence). The CDR3 is made up of 16 amino acids. The CDR3 loop reads CATSKGLLACDNEQFF. The CDR3 DNA reads TGTGCCACCAGCAAAGGGCTACTAGCCTGCGACAATGAGCAGTTCTTC.

The chain combines TRBV19 with TRBJ2-3; perhaps TRBD2 as D (5 bases). The V and J ends lost 5 bases and 1 base respectively, with 13 bases between them. Germline V CDR1 and CDR2: LNHDA, SQIVND (reference sequence). The length of the CDR3 is 15 residues. CDR3 in DNA: TGTGCCAGTAGTCTTGAGAGCGGTGGCACAGATACGCAGTATTTT. Protein: CASSLESGGTDTQYF.

This clonotype came up many times. The chain links TRBV6-5 to TRBJ1-1; D is perhaps TRBD1 (5 bases). CDR1 and CDR2 (germline): MNHEY, SVGAGI. The CDR3 sequence is 16 residues long. Trimming removed 3 bases from V and 2 bases from J, with 16 bases in between. CDR3 region: CASSYLQRGNNTEAFF. Here the CDR3 DNA reads TGTGCCAGCAGTTATTTACAAAGGGGTAATAACACTGAAGCTTTCTTT.